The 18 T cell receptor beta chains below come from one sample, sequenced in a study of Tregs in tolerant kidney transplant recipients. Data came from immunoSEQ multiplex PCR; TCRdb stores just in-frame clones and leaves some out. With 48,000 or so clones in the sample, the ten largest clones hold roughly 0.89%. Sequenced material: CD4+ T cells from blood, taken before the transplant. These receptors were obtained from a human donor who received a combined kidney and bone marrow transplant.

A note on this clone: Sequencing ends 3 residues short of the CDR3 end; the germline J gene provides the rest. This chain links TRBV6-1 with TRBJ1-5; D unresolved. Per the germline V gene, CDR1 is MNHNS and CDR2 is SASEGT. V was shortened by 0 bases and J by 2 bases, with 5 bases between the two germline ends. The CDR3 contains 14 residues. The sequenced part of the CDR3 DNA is TGTGCCAGCAGTGAAGCCCAGGGCAATCAGCCC. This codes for CASSEAQGNQP. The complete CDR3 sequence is CASSEAQGNQPQHF.

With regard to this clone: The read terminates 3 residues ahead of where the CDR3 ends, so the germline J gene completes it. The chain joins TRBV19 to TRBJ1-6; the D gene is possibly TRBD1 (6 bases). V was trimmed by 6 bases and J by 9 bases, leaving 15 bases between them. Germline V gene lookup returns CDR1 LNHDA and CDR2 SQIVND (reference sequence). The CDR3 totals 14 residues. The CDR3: CASSRQEKSSPLHF. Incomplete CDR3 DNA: TGTGCCAGTAGCCGACAGGAGAAAAGTTCACCC.

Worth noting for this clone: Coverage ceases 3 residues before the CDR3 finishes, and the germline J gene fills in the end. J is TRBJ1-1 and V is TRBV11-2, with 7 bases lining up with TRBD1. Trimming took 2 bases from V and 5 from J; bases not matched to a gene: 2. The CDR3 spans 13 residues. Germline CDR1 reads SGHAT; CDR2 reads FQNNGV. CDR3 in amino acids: CASSLSRGTEAFF. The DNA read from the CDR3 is TGTGCCAGCAGCTTAAGCAGGGGGACTGAA.

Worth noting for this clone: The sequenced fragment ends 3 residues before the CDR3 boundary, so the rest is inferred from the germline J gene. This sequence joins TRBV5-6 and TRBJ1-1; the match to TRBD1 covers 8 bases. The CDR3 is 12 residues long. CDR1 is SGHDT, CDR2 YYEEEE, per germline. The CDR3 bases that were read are TGTGCCAGCAGCCTACAGGGGGTGGAA. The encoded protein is CASSLQGVE. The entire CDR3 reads CASSLQGVEAFF.

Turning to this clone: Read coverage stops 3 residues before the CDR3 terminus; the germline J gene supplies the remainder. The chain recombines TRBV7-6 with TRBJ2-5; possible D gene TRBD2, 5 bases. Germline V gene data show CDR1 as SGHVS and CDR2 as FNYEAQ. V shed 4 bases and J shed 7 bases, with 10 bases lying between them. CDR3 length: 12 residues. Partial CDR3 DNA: TGTGCCAGCAGCTCCACCGCGGGGACC. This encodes CASSSTAGT. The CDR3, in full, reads CASSSTAGTQYF.

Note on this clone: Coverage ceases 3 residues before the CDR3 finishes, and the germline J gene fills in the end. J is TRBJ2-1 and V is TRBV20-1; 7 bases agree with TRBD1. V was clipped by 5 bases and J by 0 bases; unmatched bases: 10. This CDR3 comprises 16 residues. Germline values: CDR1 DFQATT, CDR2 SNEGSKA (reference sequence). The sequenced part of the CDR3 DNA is TGCAGTGCTTGGGGACAGCCTAAAAGCTCCTACAATGAG. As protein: CSAWGQPKSSYNE. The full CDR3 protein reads CSAWGQPKSSYNEQFF.

The CDR3 bases that were read are TGCAGTGCCACCGGGACTAGGACCGGCACAGATACG. Encoded protein: CSATGTRTGTDT. The whole CDR3 is CSATGTRTGTDTQYF. The chain recombines TRBV20-1 with TRBJ2-3; 8 positions agree with TRBD2. The CDR3 extends 3 residues past the end of the read, so its final part is completed from the germline J gene. Unmatched junction bases numbered 9, after V lost 6 bases and J lost 1 base. CDR1 and CDR2 (germline): DFQATT, SNEGSKA (reference sequence). CDR3 length: 15 residues.

CDR3 bases read: TGCGCCAGCAGCGCGTCGACAGGTTATTCACCC. Translated: CASSASTGYSP. The complete CDR3 sequence is CASSASTGYSPLHF. This chain connects TRBV5-1 to TRBJ1-6, with D possibly being TRBD1 (6 bases). The read finishes 3 residues shy of the CDR3 end, and the germline J gene is used to complete it. Germline V gene lookup returns CDR1 SGHRS and CDR2 YFSETQ. With 4 bases removed from V and 8 bases from J, the gap between germline ends came to 13 bases. This CDR3 contains 14 residues.

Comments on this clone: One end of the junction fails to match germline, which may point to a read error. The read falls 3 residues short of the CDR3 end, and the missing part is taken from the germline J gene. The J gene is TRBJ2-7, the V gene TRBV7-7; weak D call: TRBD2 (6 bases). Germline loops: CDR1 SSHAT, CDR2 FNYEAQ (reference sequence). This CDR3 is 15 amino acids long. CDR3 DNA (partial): TGTGCTAGCAGCTTAGGAGGGCAGAGCTCCTACGAG. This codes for CASSLGGQSSYE. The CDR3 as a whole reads CASSLGGQSSYEQYF.

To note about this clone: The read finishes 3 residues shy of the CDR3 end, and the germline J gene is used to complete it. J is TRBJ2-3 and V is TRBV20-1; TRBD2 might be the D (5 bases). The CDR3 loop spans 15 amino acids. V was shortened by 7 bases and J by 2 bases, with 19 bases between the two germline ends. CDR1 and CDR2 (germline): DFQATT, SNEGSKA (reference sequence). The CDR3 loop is CSVVEVAPSTDTQYF. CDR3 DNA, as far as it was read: TGCAGTGTCGTGGAAGTAGCGCCTTCCACAGATACG.

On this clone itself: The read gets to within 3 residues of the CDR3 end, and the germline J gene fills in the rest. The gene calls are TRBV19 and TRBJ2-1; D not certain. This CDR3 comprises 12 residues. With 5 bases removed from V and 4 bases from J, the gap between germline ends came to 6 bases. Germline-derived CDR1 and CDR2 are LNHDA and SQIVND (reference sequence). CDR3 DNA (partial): TGTGCCAGTAGTGAACAGTACAATGAG. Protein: CASSEQYNE. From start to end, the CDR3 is CASSEQYNEQFF. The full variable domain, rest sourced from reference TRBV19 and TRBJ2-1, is DGGITQSPKYLFRKEGQNVTLSCEQNLNHDAMYWYRQDPGQGLRLIYYSQIVNDFQKGDIAEGYSVSREKKESFPLTVTSAQKNPTAFYLCASSEQYNEQFFGPGTRLTVL.

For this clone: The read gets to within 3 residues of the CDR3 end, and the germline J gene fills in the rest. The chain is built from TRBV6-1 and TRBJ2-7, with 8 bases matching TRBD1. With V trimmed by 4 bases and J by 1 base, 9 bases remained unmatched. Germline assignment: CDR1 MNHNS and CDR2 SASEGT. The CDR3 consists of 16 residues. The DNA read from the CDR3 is TGTGCCAGCAGTGCCCAGTCCGGGACAGGTTCCTACGAG. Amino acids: CASSAQSGTGSYE. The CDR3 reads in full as CASSAQSGTGSYEQYF.

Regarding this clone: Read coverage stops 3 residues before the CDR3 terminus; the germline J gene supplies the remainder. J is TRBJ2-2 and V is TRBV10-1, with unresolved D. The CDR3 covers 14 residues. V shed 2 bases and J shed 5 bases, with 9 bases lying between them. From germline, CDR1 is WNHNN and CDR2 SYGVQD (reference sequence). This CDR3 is CASSETRYTGELFF. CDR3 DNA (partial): TGCGCCAGCAGTGAGACCAGATATACCGGGGAG.

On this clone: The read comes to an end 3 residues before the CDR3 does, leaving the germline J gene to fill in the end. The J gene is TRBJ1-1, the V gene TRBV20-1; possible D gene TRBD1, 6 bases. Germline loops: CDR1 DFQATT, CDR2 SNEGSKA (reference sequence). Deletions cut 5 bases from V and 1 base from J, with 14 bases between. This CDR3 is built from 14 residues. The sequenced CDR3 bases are TGCAGTGCTCAGTCTAACAGGGCGAACACTGAA. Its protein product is CSAQSNRANTE. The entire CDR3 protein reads CSAQSNRANTEAFF.

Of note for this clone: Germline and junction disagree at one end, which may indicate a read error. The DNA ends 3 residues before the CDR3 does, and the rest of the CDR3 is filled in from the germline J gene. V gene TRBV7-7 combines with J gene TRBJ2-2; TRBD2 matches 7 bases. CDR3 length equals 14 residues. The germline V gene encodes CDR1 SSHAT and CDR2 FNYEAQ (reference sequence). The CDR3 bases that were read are TGTGCTAGCAGCCTAACTAGCGCGGTCGGGGAG. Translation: CASSLTSAVGE. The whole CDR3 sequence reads CASSLTSAVGELFF.

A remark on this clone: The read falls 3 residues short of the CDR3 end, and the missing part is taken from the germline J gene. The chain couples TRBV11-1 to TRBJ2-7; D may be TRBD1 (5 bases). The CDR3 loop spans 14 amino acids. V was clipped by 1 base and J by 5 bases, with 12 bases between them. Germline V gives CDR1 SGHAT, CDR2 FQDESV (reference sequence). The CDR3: CASSLGQGYHEQYF. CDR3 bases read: TGTGCCAGCAGCTTAGGTCAGGGATATCACGAG.

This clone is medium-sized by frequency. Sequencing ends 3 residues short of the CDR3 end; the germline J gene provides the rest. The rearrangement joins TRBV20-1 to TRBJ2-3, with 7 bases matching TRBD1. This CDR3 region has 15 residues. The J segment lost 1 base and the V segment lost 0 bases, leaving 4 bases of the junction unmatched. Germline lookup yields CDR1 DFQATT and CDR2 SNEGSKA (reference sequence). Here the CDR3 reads CSARDLDRGTDTQYF. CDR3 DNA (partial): TGCAGTGCTAGAGATCTAGACAGGGGCACAGATACG.

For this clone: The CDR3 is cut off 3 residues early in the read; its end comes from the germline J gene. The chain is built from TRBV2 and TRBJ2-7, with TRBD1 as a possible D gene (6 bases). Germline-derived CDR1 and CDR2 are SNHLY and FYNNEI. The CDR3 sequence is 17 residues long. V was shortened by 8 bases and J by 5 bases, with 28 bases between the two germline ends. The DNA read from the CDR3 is TGTGCCAGCGTTATTGAATCGCCTAGACAGGTACCCCACGAG. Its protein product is CASVIESPRQVPHE. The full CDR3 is CASVIESPRQVPHEQYF.